This T cell receptor beta chain was captured by sequencing in a study of blood T cell repertoires in COVID-19 (dated by TCRdb to 2018 to 2021). General notes on the study: Samples covering the acute and convalescent phases of COVID-19 were provided by collaborators in the United States, Italy and Spain. The repertoires were released in a freely available public database intended as a resource for research on the immune response to SARS-CoV-2. The material from the prospective study consisted of cDNA or gDNA derived from T cells, B-cell-depleted T cells, or PBMCs. Where HLA class I and class II types were available, the types were taken from metadata supplied by the sample provider, not from assay-based typing. A de-identified subject ID, COVID-19 status, age in years and sex were almost always included in the sample metadata. The dataset comprised deeply sampled blood TCRbeta repertoires from subjects exposed to, actively infected with, or recovered from COVID-19. The samples were drawn from the first 160 participants of the ongoing ImmuneRACE study and from under 1,500 subjects provided by 6 global collaborators. The paper's findings and limits, for the study overall: The quantity of clinical and demographic metadata differed by source and by participant and was supplied without curation.

V and J lose 6 bases and 6 bases, and a span of 18 bases separates them. The CDR3 contains 14 residues, cysteine and phenylalanine counted. Only the CDR3 part of the read is kept: 42 bases, read in frame from the first base. In the germline V gene, CDR1 corresponds to SGDLS and CDR2 to YYNGEE. The collaborating institutions used their own protocols to collect whole blood in K2EDTA tubes. For TCRbeta analysis, collaborators shipped samples as frozen whole blood, isolated PBMCs, or DNA extracted from either of those sample types. The immunoSEQ Assay, a bias-controlled multiplex PCR, was used to amplify TCRbeta CDR3 regions from genomic DNA. The source study handled its data this way. The number of nucleated cells in each sample was estimated by amplification of reference gene primers within the assay. To quantify the absolute abundance of each unique TCRbeta CDR3 rearrangement, sequence reads were collapsed and filtered. For each sample, productive Simpson clonality was calculated as the square root of Simpson's diversity index across productive rearrangements. The clones in this table, taken by TCRdb from immuneACCESS, are in-frame only. Not every clone is retained; where verified, under half of the shortfall comes from an unresolved V gene, and the cause of the rest is unknown. The V and J calls and the clone size are those of that table, but D and trimming were determined from the DNA. A total of about 400,000 clones appear in this sample, around 89% of them only once. The ten most abundant clones make up about 1.2% of the sample.

A note on this clone: Its antigen is still unknown. Base qualities are missing; no much larger clone stands one base away.

The sequenced sample was peripheral blood. The V and J segments used are TRBV9 and TRBJ1-2; TRBD1 could be the D gene, as 5 bases match. The sequence derives from a man aged 35 to 55 with acute or convalescent COVID-19. The bases read TGTGCCAGCACTCCGGGGGGAGGGGACCATGGCTACACCTTC. This is translated as CASTPGGGDHGYTF.